Shown below are 21 T cell receptor beta chains from a single sample sequenced in a study of T cell repertoires in cytomegalovirus infection. A single record per CDR3 protein comes from TCRdb applying MiXCR to the reads. The sample carries 110,000 to 150,000 distinct CDR3 sequences, more than 30% recorded once. The antigens for these receptors are not known. The specimen was CD8+ T cells from cultured PBMCs, collected from culture after CMV antigen stimulation. The receptors shown here come from a human donor in good health (CMV status not recorded). Some clones in this sample may be carry-over from other donors' samples.

Comments on this clonotype: Germline is not matched at one junction end, which may reflect a read error. The V call is TRBV7-9, the J call TRBJ2-3; TRBD1 agrees at 11 bases. The CDR3 sequence is 15 residues long. The V gene's germline CDR1 is SEHNR and CDR2 FQNEAQ (reference sequence). CDR3 nucleotides: TGTGCCAGCAGCTCGGGACAGGGGGTGAAAGATGCGCAGTATTTT. This translates into CASSSGQGVKDAQYF.

This rearrangement joins TRBV19 to TRBJ2-7; D uncertain. Germline assignment: CDR1 LNHDA and CDR2 SQIVND (reference sequence). V lost 5 bases and J 4 bases, leaving 12 bases between the germline ends. The CDR3 covers 13 residues. CDR3 protein: CASSAGRPYEQYF. The CDR3 DNA is TGTGCCAGTAGTGCCGGCAGACCGTACGAGCAGTACTTC.

There are many counts of this clonotype. The chain combines TRBV7-9 with TRBJ1-3, with D uncertain. With 3 bases removed from V and 4 bases from J, the gap between germline ends came to 4 bases. The CDR3 extends over 12 amino acids. Per the germline V gene, CDR1 is SEHNR and CDR2 is FQNEAQ (reference sequence). The CDR3 here is CASSLGGNTIYF. As DNA, the CDR3 is TGTGCCAGCAGCTTGGGAGGAAACACCATATATTTT.

The chain uses TRBV27 and TRBJ2-1; 11 bases align to TRBD1. Trimming removed 5 bases from V and 3 bases from J; junction bases left unmatched: 6. The V gene's germline CDR1 is MNHEY and CDR2 SMNVEV (reference sequence). The CDR3 loop spans 16 amino acids. CDR3 residues: CASSPVGTGGYNEQFF. The DNA for the CDR3 is TGTGCCAGCAGTCCGGTCGGGACAGGGGGCTACAATGAGCAGTTCTTC.

The sample holds a few counts of this clonotype. The genes are TRBV6-2 or TRBV6-3 and TRBJ1-1; 9 bases are shared with TRBD1. This CDR3 has 14 residues. Trimming cost V 4 bases and J 1 base; bases outside gene matches: 1. The germline V gene has CDR1 MNHEY and CDR2 SVGEGT. The CDR3 DNA is TGTGCCAGCAGTTGGACAGGGGCGAACACTGAAGCTTTCTTT. Residues: CASSWTGANTEAFF.

This chain connects TRBV6-1 to TRBJ2-1, with TRBD1 matching over 8 bases. CDR1 and CDR2 (germline): MNHNS, SASEGT. Trimming removed 5 bases from V and 6 bases from J; junction bases left unmatched: 9. This CDR3 spans 15 amino acids. In nucleotides, the CDR3 is TGTGCCAGCAGTTATCTGGACAGGGCAAGCAATGAGCAGTTCTTC. Protein product: CASSYLDRASNEQFF.

V and J are TRBV12-3 or TRBV12-4 and TRBJ2-1; 9 nucleotides match TRBD2. V lost 3 bases, J lost 4 bases, and 4 bases stayed unmatched. The CDR3 is made up of 15 amino acids. This chain's CDR3 is CASSLGGGVYNEQFF. DNA of the CDR3: TGTGCCAGCAGTTTGGGCGGGGGGGTGTACAATGAGCAGTTCTTC.

The sample holds a few counts of this clonotype. V and J are TRBV7-9 and TRBJ1-2; D may be TRBD1 (5 bases). With 5 bases removed from V and 6 bases from J, the gap between germline ends came to 13 bases. CDR1 and CDR2 (germline): SEHNR, FQNEAQ (reference sequence). The CDR3 runs to 13 residues. The CDR3 spells CASSSHQGDGYTF. The CDR3 DNA is TGTGCCAGCAGCAGCCATCAGGGAGATGGCTACACCTTC. The full variable domain, its missing parts supplied by reference TRBV7-9 and TRBJ1-2, is DTGVSQNPRHKITKRGQNVTFRCDPISEHNRLYWYRQTLGQGPEFLTYFQNEAQLEKSRLLSDRFSAERPKGSFSTLEIQRTEQGDSAMYLCASSSHQGDGYTFGSGTRLTVV.

V and J are TRBV5-1 and TRBJ2-2; 8 bases fit TRBD1. Germline CDR1 reads SGHRS; CDR2 reads YFSETQ. J lost 8 bases, V lost 0 bases, and 9 bases had no gene match. CDR3 length equals 16 residues. CDR3 bases: TGCGCCAGCAGCTTGGCCGGCCAGGGGGCGACTGGGGAGCTGTTTTTT. Protein: CASSLAGQGATGELFF.

This clonotype was found many times. The chain joins TRBV7-3 to TRBJ1-1, with D uncertain. The germline V gene has CDR1 SGHTA and CDR2 FQGTGA. CDR3 length: 18 residues. V was shortened by 6 bases and J by 1 base, with 24 bases between the two germline ends. The CDR3 nucleotides read TGTGCCAGCAGACACGGTACCAGGCAGGAGGAACCGAACACTGAAGCTTTCTTT. Amino acid sequence: CASRHGTRQEEPNTEAFF.

This rearrangement joins TRBV4-1 to TRBJ2-1; D gene ambiguous. Deletions cut 1 base from V and 5 bases from J, with 9 bases between. The germline V gene encodes CDR1 MGHRA and CDR2 YSYEKL. The CDR3 runs to 14 residues. In DNA, the CDR3 is TGCGCCAGCAGCCAAGCTTCCCTTGACAATGAGCAGTTCTTC. This codes for CASSQASLDNEQFF.

The chain is built from TRBV12-5 and TRBJ1-2; D is unresolved. The CDR3 covers 13 residues. Germline CDR1 is LGHNT and CDR2 is FRNRAP. Trimming shortened V by 1 base and J by 2 bases, and 5 bases separated the two germline ends. The CDR3 nucleotides read TGTGCTAGTGGTTTGGAAGTAAACTATGGCTACACCTTC. It yields the protein CASGLEVNYGYTF.

This clonotype has just one count. The rearrangement links TRBV7-4 to TRBJ1-1, with D uncertain. CDR3 size: 16 residues. Per the germline V gene, CDR1 is SGHVT and CDR2 is SQSDAQ. V shed 1 base and J shed 4 bases, with 16 bases lying between them. The CDR3 nucleotides are TGTGCCAGCAGCTTAGTTGGGCAGCCTCCCGGCACTGAAGCTTTCTTT. Translating it yields CASSLVGQPPGTEAFF.

On this clonotype: A much larger clone is a single base away; this may be a read error. V usage is TRBV11-1 and J usage is TRBJ2-1, with D maybe TRBD2 (6 bases). The CDR3 totals 15 residues. V was pared by 2 bases and J by 5 bases, with 13 bases between. Germline V gene data show CDR1 as SGHAT and CDR2 as FQDESV (reference sequence). The CDR3 DNA follows: TGTGCCAGCAGCTTAAACTCCGGGAGCAACAATGAGCAGTTCTTC. This codes for CASSLNSGSNNEQFF.

J is TRBJ1-2 and V is TRBV5-6; unclear D gene. V lost 0 bases and J 4 bases, leaving 10 bases between the germline ends. The germline V gene encodes CDR1 SGHDT and CDR2 YYEEEE. This CDR3 has 14 residues. This CDR3 is CASSLVLGGYGYTF. Here the CDR3 DNA reads TGTGCCAGCAGCTTGGTGCTCGGCGGCTATGGCTACACCTTC.

This clonotype was counted between two and nine times. This rearrangement joins TRBV19 to TRBJ2-7; D is unclear. The V gene lost 10 bases and the J gene lost 2 bases, with 9 bases spanning the gap. There are 11 residues in the CDR3. Germline V gene sequence: CDR1 LNHDA, CDR2 SQIVND (reference sequence). CDR3 loop: CATGTAYEQYF. The CDR3 DNA sequence: TGTGCCACCGGAACAGCCTACGAGCAGTACTTC.

The genes are TRBV6-6 and TRBJ2-3; TRBD2 agrees at 12 bases. The CDR3 is made up of 16 amino acids. J was trimmed by 4 bases and V by 0 bases; bases with no gene match: 2. Germline V gene lookup returns CDR1 MNHNY and CDR2 SVGAGI (reference sequence). Written as DNA, the CDR3 is TGTGCCAGCAGTTACTCACTAGCGGGGGGATCAGATACGCAGTATTTT. Translated: CASSYSLAGGSDTQYF.

The genes are TRBV19 and TRBJ2-7; the match to TRBD1 covers 7 bases. Germline V gives CDR1 LNHDA, CDR2 SQIVND (reference sequence). The J segment lost 3 bases and the V segment lost 1 base, leaving 6 bases of the junction unmatched. The CDR3 extends over 15 amino acids. CDR3 in amino acids: CASSIGQGVIYEQYF. CDR3 nucleotide sequence: TGTGCCAGTAGTATAGGACAGGGAGTAATCTACGAGCAGTACTTC.

V is TRBV6-5 and J is TRBJ1-1, with TRBD1 as a possible D gene (5 bases). Germline CDR1 and CDR2: MNHEY and SVGAGI. This CDR3 is 16 amino acids long. Trimming pared 4 bases from V and 7 bases from J, leaving 22 bases between. In nucleotides, the CDR3 is TGTGCCAGCAGTTCCACACAGTGGGGGGTTGGTGGTGAAGCTTTCTTT. Residues: CASSSTQWGVGGEAFF.

The chain links TRBV28 to TRBJ1-1, with D maybe TRBD1 (5 bases). CDR3 length: 15 amino acids. V was shortened by 5 bases and J by 3 bases, with 16 bases between the two germline ends. Germline V lookup: CDR1 MDHEN, CDR2 SYDVKM. CDR3 loop: CASSTNGGGDTEAFF. The CDR3 nucleotides are TGTGCCAGCAGTACCAATGGGGGGGGGGACACTGAAGCTTTCTTT.

Many counts were recorded for this clonotype. The chain uses TRBV7-9 and TRBJ1-1; D is perhaps TRBD1 (6 bases). This CDR3 has 13 residues. The germline CDR1 and CDR2 sequences are SEHNR and FQNEAQ (reference sequence). Between the trimmed V and J ends, which lost 7 bases and 7 bases, there was a span of 16 bases. In DNA, the CDR3 is TGTGCCAGCACCCTAGGGACACGGGGTGAAGCTTTCTTT. It translates to CASTLGTRGEAFF.